The clone carrying this T cell receptor (beta chain) was counted between two and nine times. Antigen: not known. The ends lost 7 bases at V and 4 bases at J; junction bases unmatched: 6. This CDR3 region has 13 residues. CDR1 SQVTM and CDR2 ANQGSEA come from the germline V gene. The sample is drawn from a study of T cell repertoires in cytomegalovirus infection. Study-wide context: CMV infection and matching HLA type were both indicated by public TCR beta signatures.

TCRdb reanalysed the reads using MiXCR and keeps one entry per CDR3 protein. The sample yields some 150,000 distinct CDR3 sequences, around 20% seen once. Study outcomes and limitations: Accumulated public TCR beta family frequency recognized individuals carrying CMV together with the relevant HLA. HLA-C-restricted CMV-specific TCR beta clonotypes prevailed in the ex vivo response.

The sequenced sample was PBMCs. The chain combines TRBV29-1 with TRBJ2-2; 7 nucleotides align to TRBD2. This clonotype was obtained from a human donor in good health (CMV status not recorded). Some clones in this sample may be carry-over from other donors' samples. This CDR3 reads CSAFGGTTGELFF. As DNA, the CDR3 is TGCAGCGCCTTCGGGGGGACCACCGGGGAGCTGTTTTTT.